Presented here are 23 T cell receptor beta chains from one specimen sequenced in a study of T cell responses to AZD1222 COVID-19 vaccine. Sequenced by immunoSEQ multiplex PCR; TCRdb stores in-frame clones only, minus some. The sample records around 78,000 clones, about nine tenths being singletons. Sequenced material: peripheral blood, taken on day 0 of MenACWY control vaccination. The receptors stem from an adult in good health.

The V gene is TRBV4-2, the J gene TRBJ2-7, with D hard to call. Trimming removed 0 bases from V and 9 bases from J, with 9 bases in between. The germline V gene has CDR1 LGHNA and CDR2 YNFKEQ. CDR3 length: 12 residues. CDR3 coding DNA: TGTGCCAGCAGCCAAGATCTGGGTGGGCAGTACTTC. Its protein is CASSQDLGGQYF.

The V call is TRBV30, the J call TRBJ2-5; a weak D match, TRBD2 (5 bases). Germline CDR1 and CDR2: GTSNPN and SVGIG (reference sequence). The V and J ends lost 0 bases and 4 bases respectively, with 12 bases between them. The CDR3 consists of 14 residues. This chain's CDR3 is CAWSVPGIGETQYF. CDR3 nucleotide sequence: TGTGCCTGGAGTGTTCCCGGGATTGGAGAGACCCAGTACTTC.

The chain carries TRBV12-3 or TRBV12-4 and TRBJ2-7; D is unresolved. This CDR3 spans 13 amino acids. V shed 2 bases and J shed 0 bases, with 5 bases lying between them. The CDR3 here is CASSLTISYEQYF. CDR3 DNA: TGTGCCAGCAGTTTAACAATCTCCTACGAGCAGTACTTC.

This clone occurred once. The rearrangement uses TRBV9 and TRBJ2-1; unclear D gene. In germline, CDR1 is SGDLS, CDR2 YYNGEE. This CDR3 is 13 amino acids long. V dropped 4 bases and J dropped 6 bases, with 11 bases sitting between them. The CDR3 DNA follows: TGTGCCAGCAGCCCCGGTGGGCCCAATGAGCAGTTCTTC. Translating it yields CASSPGGPNEQFF. The entire variable domain, with the rest obtained from reference TRBV9 and TRBJ2-1, is as follows: DSGVTQTPKHLITATGQRVTLRCSPRSGDLSVYWYQQSLDQGLQFLIQYYNGEERAKGNILERFSAQQFPDLHSELNLSSLELGDSALYFCASSPGGPNEQFFGPGTRLTVL.

The chain couples TRBV6-7 to TRBJ2-6; D gene unclear. TRBV6-7 is sorted into the ORF group, with uncertain function. V was shortened by 2 bases and J by 4 bases, with 15 bases between the two germline ends. CDR3 size: 17 residues. CDR3 loop: CASSYGRRLPGANVLTF. The CDR3 nucleotides read TGTGCCAGCAGTTACGGGCGAAGATTACCCGGGGCCAACGTCCTGACTTTC.

This chain links TRBV5-1 with TRBJ2-2; D is perhaps TRBD2 (6 bases). Germline CDR1 SGHRS, CDR2 YFSETQ. The CDR3 runs 16 residues. The V and J ends lost 0 bases and 4 bases respectively, with 13 bases between them. CDR3 coding DNA: TGCGCCAGCAGCTTGGGCGGGAACGTCCCCACCGGGGAGCTGTTTTTT. Its protein product is CASSLGGNVPTGELFF.

This rearrangement joins TRBV5-1 to TRBJ1-6, with TRBD1 matching 7 bases. In germline, CDR1 is SGHRS, CDR2 YFSETQ. V shed 10 bases and J 8 bases; nucleotides not matched to a gene: 9. This CDR3 region has 13 residues. The CDR3 sequence: CAGRDSLDSPLHF. In nucleotides, the CDR3 is TGCGCCGGGAGGGACAGCCTCGATTCACCCCTCCACTTT.

The rearrangement joins TRBV9 to TRBJ1-1, with a possible D match to TRBD1 (5 bases). The V gene's germline CDR1 is SGDLS and CDR2 YYNGEE. The CDR3 runs 14 residues. V shed 4 bases and J shed 1 base, with 11 bases lying between them. CDR3 sequence reads: CASSPGGGNTEAFF. The CDR3 DNA is TGTGCCAGCAGCCCTGGGGGGGGGAACACTGAAGCTTTCTTT. Looking up the rest from reference TRBV9 and TRBJ1-1 gives the full variable domain: DSGVTQTPKHLITATGQRVTLRCSPRSGDLSVYWYQQSLDQGLQFLIQYYNGEERAKGNILERFSAQQFPDLHSELNLSSLELGDSALYFCASSPGGGNTEAFFGQGTRLTVV.

The chain joins TRBV5-6 to TRBJ1-2; TRBD1 matches at 9 bases. The CDR3 runs to 15 residues. Germline lookup yields CDR1 SGHDT and CDR2 YYEEEE. The ends lost 0 bases at V and 1 base at J; junction bases unmatched: 1. For the CDR3, the DNA is TGTGCCAGCAGCTTGGGACAGGGGGTTAACTATGGCTACACCTTC. This codes for CASSLGQGVNYGYTF.

The chain carries TRBV6-5 and TRBJ1-2; 8 bases agree with TRBD1. The V gene end was trimmed by 6 bases and the J gene end by 4 bases; junction bases not matched to a gene: 7. Germline CDR1 MNHEY, CDR2 SVGAGI. The length of the CDR3 is 14 residues. CDR3 region: CASRDRGEFYGYTF. The CDR3 DNA is TGTGCCAGCAGAGACAGGGGAGAATTCTATGGCTACACCTTC.

The J gene is TRBJ2-7, the V gene TRBV12-3 or TRBV12-4; D is uncertain. Trimming stripped 0 bases from V and 4 bases from J, with 7 bases between. This CDR3 is 13 amino acids long. Here the CDR3 DNA reads TGTGCCAGCAGTTTAGCGGCCAGGTACGAGCAGTACTTC. This codes for CASSLAARYEQYF.

The gene calls are TRBV27 and TRBJ1-5; the D is unclear. V was cut by 6 bases and J by 5 bases, with 14 bases left in between. The CDR3 contains 14 residues. The V gene's germline CDR1 is MNHEY and CDR2 SMNVEV (reference sequence). The CDR3 DNA follows: TGTGCCAGCAGCTCCCGTTTCCCTGATCAGCCCCAGCATTTT. This encodes CASSSRFPDQPQHF.

The J gene is TRBJ1-4, the V gene TRBV2; D is unresolved. The V and J ends lost 0 bases and 8 bases respectively, with 7 bases between them. The CDR3 is 13 amino acids. From germline, CDR1 is SNHLY and CDR2 FYNNEI. DNA of the CDR3: TGTGCCAGCAGTGAAGCGCGAAACGAAAAACTGTTTTTT. Translation: CASSEARNEKLFF. The full variable domain, its missing parts supplied by reference TRBV2 and TRBJ1-4, is EPEVTQTPSHQVTQMGQEVILRCVPISNHLYFYWYRQILGQKVEFLVSFYNNEISEKSEIFDDQFSVERPDGSNFTLKIRSTKLEDSAMYFCASSEARNEKLFFGSGTQLSVL.

V is TRBV7-2 and J is TRBJ1-1; 11 positions agree with TRBD1. CDR1 is SGHTA and CDR2 is FQGNSA in the germline V gene. CDR3 size: 13 residues. The V and J ends lost 5 bases and 8 bases, in that order; junction bases with no gene match: 4. The DNA of the CDR3 is TGTGCCAGCAGCCCTAGGACAGGGGGCGAAGCTTTCTTT. Encoded protein: CASSPRTGGEAFF.

Only one count was recorded for this clone. The chain is built from TRBV9 and TRBJ2-7, with D maybe TRBD2 (6 bases). The CDR3 sequence is 12 residues long. The V end was cut by 5 bases, the J end by 6 bases, with 12 bases between. The germline V gene has CDR1 SGDLS and CDR2 YYNGEE. For the CDR3, the DNA is TGTGCCAGCAGTGGGTTGGGACTCGAGCAGTACTTC. Protein sequence: CASSGLGLEQYF.

This clone came up once. The chain couples TRBV9 to TRBJ1-5; D is uncertain. This CDR3 is built from 15 residues. The V gene lost 0 bases and the J gene lost 4 bases, with 11 bases spanning the gap. Germline CDR1 is SGDLS and CDR2 is YYNGEE. The CDR3 DNA is TGTGCCAGCAGCGTAGGCGCAGTGGGGAATCAGCCCCAGCATTTT. It is translated as CASSVGAVGNQPQHF.

In its sample, this clone was seen once. The genes are TRBV19 and TRBJ1-4; tentative D call: TRBD1 (6 bases). The CDR3 is 12 amino acids. The ends were cut back, 6 bases at V and 14 bases at J, with 16 bases in the middle. From germline, CDR1 is LNHDA and CDR2 SQIVND (reference sequence). The CDR3 DNA sequence: TGTGCCAGTAGGCCGCAAGCAGGGGCCCTGTTTTTT. It encodes CASRPQAGALFF.

The table lists this clone with a count of one. The CDR3 coding sequence is TGTGCCAGCAGCACCCCCCGGGACGAGGAAAAACTGTTTTTT. Its protein is CASSTPRDEEKLFF. This chain uses TRBV7-9 with TRBJ1-4; tentative D call: TRBD1 (5 bases). This CDR3 has 14 residues. Germline assignment: CDR1 SEHNR and CDR2 FQNEAQ (reference sequence). The V end lost 5 bases, the J end lost 8 bases, and 15 bases lay between the germline ends.

The chain couples TRBV4-1 to TRBJ2-1, with a possible D match to TRBD1 (5 bases). The germline V gene has CDR1 MGHRA and CDR2 YSYEKL. The CDR3 is 13 residues long. V was shortened by 0 bases and J by 8 bases, with 8 bases between the two germline ends. Written as DNA, the CDR3 is TGCGCCAGCAGCCAAGAGGACAACTATGAGCAGTTCTTC. It codes for CASSQEDNYEQFF.

V gene TRBV6-5 combines with J gene TRBJ1-4, with a weak D call TRBD1 (5 bases). Deletions cut 6 bases from V and 5 bases from J, with 10 bases between. Germline V gene sequence: CDR1 MNHEY, CDR2 SVGAGI. This CDR3 is 13 amino acids long. The DNA of the CDR3 is TGTGCCAGCAGGGAGACAGAAAATGAAAAACTGTTTTTT. Its translation is CASRETENEKLFF.

The chain joins TRBV18 to TRBJ2-5; D might be TRBD1 or TRBD2, each matching 5 bases. V lost 5 bases and J lost 1, with 11 bases in between. Germline CDR1 and CDR2: KGHSH and LQKENI. The CDR3 runs to 14 residues. CDR3 nucleotide sequence: TGTGCCAGCTCAACCGGGACGGCCCAAGAGACCCAGTACTTC. Its translation is CASSTGTAQETQYF.

V gene TRBV3-1 (or the pseudogene TRBV3-2) combines with J gene TRBJ2-7, with 9 nucleotides matching TRBD2. CDR3 length: 14 residues. V shed 7 bases, J shed 0 bases, and the junction held 4 bases outside the gene matches. Germline V gives CDR1 LGHDT, CDR2 YNNKEL (reference sequence). The CDR3 here is CASTLSGSSYEQYF. CDR3 sequence (DNA): TGTGCCAGCACCCTTAGCGGGAGCTCCTACGAGCAGTACTTC.

The genes are TRBV27 and TRBJ2-4, with 7 bases fitting TRBD2. CDR1 MNHEY and CDR2 SMNVEV come from the germline V gene (reference sequence). V gave up 0 bases and J gave up 5 bases; unmatched junction bases: 7. This CDR3 has 16 amino acids. This CDR3 reads CASSLSTGTTENIQYF. Written as DNA, the CDR3 is TGTGCCAGCAGTTTATCGACTGGGACTACAGAAAACATTCAGTACTTC.